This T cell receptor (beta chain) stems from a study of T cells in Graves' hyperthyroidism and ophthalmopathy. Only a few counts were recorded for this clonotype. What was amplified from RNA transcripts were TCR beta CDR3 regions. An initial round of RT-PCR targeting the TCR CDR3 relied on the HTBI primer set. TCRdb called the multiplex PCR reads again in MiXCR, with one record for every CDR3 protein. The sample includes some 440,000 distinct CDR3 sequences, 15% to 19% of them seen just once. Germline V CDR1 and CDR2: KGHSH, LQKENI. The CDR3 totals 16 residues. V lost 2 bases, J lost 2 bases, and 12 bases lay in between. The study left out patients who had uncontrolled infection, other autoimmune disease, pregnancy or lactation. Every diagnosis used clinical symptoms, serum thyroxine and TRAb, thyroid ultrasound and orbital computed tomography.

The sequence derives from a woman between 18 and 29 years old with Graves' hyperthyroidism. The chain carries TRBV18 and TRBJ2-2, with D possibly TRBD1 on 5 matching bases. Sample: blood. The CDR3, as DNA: TGTGCCAGCTCACCATCATCAGGGCCTAACACCGGGGAGCTGTTTTTT. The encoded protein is CASSPSSGPNTGELFF. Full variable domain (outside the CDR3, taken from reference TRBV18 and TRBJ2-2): NAGVMQNPRHLVRRRGQEARLRCSPMKGHSHVYWYRQLPEEGLKFMVYLQKENIIDESGMPKERFSAEFPKEGPSILRIQQVVRGDSAAYFCASSPSSGPNTGELFFGEGSRLTVL.